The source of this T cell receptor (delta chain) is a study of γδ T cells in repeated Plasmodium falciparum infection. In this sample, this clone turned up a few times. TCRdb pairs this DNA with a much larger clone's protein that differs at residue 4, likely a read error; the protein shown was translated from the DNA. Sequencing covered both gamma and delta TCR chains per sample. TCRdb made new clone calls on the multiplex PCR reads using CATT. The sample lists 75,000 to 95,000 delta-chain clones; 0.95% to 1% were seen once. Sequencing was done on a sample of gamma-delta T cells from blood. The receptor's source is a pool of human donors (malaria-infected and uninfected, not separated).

CDR3 in DNA: TGTGCCTGCGGCGTCGTTACTGGAACTAACTGGGACACCCGACAGATGTTTTTC. This codes for CACGVVTGTNWDTRQMFF. This chain connects TRDV2 to TRDJ3, with D possibly matching TRDD3 (5 bases). TCRdb carries no J gene annotation; the J gene was assigned here by matching the DNA with germline. Germline assignment: CDR1 GEAIGNYY and CDR2 EKD. CDR3 size: 18 residues. V was trimmed by 7 bases and J by 3 bases, leaving 21 bases between them.